These 30 T cell receptor beta chains originate from one sample sequenced in a study of early T cells in non-severe SARS-CoV-2 infection. TCRdb redid the calling of the 5' RACE reads with MiXCR, one entry per CDR3 protein. This table holds under 85,000 distinct CDR3 sequences, over 10% found once. The sequencing sample was made of whole blood. Receptors were obtained from an adult who was a healthcare worker with PCR-confirmed SARS-CoV-2 infection or an uninfected control (not recorded which).

At least ten counts were recorded for this clonotype. The V gene is TRBV6-5, the J gene TRBJ2-5; D call uncertain. Trimming took off 0 bases at V and 2 bases at J, with 7 bases between the two ends. This CDR3 region has 14 residues. The germline V gene has CDR1 MNHEY and CDR2 SVGAGI. The CDR3 reads CASSYSLKQETQYF. As DNA, the CDR3 is TGTGCCAGCAGTTACTCGCTTAAACAAGAGACCCAGTACTTC.

V usage is TRBV11-2 and J usage is TRBJ1-1; D is ambiguous. CDR1 and CDR2 (germline): SGHAT, FQNNGV. Trimming stripped 5 bases from V and 3 bases from J, with 13 bases between. The CDR3 totals 14 residues. CDR3 DNA sequence: TGTGCCAGCAGCCGACGGCTAACAGACACTGAAGCTTTCTTT. Residues: CASSRRLTDTEAFF. Supplemented by reference TRBV11-2 and TRBJ1-1, the full variable domain reads EAGVAQSPRYKIIEKRQSVAFWCNPISGHATLYWYQQILGQGPKLLIQFQNNGVVDDSQLPKDRFSAERLKGVDSTLKIQPAKLEDSAVYLCASSRRLTDTEAFFGQGTRLTVV.

The J gene is TRBJ2-2, the V gene TRBV2, with D possibly being TRBD2 (5 bases). V lost 8 bases, J lost 5 bases, and 9 bases lay in between. There are 12 residues in the CDR3. Germline CDR1 SNHLY, CDR2 FYNNEI. The CDR3 loop reads CASARETGELFF. The CDR3 nucleotides read TGTGCCAGCGCGAGGGAGACCGGGGAGCTGTTTTTT.

The sample holds many counts of this clonotype. The V call is TRBV6-2 or TRBV6-3, the J call TRBJ2-7; D assignment may be TRBD1 or TRBD2 (5 bases each). V was cut by 9 bases and J by 2 bases, with 17 bases left in between. The germline V gene has CDR1 MNHEY and CDR2 SVGEGT. The CDR3 covers 14 residues. The CDR3 protein is CASVNSGTTYEQYF. CDR3 nucleotide sequence: TGTGCCAGTGTGAACTCCGGGACGACCTACGAGCAGTACTTC.

This chain connects TRBV12-3 or TRBV12-4 to TRBJ2-7; D remains ambiguous. V was pared by 1 base and J by 3 bases, with 13 bases between. The CDR3 runs to 15 residues. The CDR3 DNA is TGTGCCAGCAGTTTAGGTGGTGGGGAAGTCTACGAGCAGTACTTC. Protein sequence: CASSLGGGEVYEQYF.

The chain has TRBV7-6 and TRBJ2-7, with D perhaps TRBD1 (5 bases). The germline V gene has CDR1 SGHVS and CDR2 FNYEAQ. CDR3 size: 16 residues. Deletions cut 1 base from V and 3 bases from J, with 16 bases between. As DNA, the CDR3 is TGTGCCAGCAGCTTAGAAGCAGGCAGGGCATACTACGAGCAGTACTTC. It encodes CASSLEAGRAYYEQYF.

This clonotype was detected ten times or more. V gene TRBV3-1 combines with J gene TRBJ1-5; 7 bases are shared with TRBD1. Looked up from germline, CDR1 is LGHDT and CDR2 is YNNKEL (reference sequence). V dropped 4 bases and J dropped 4; count of bases not matched to a gene: 7. The CDR3 spans 15 residues. The CDR3 nucleotides are TGTGCCAGCAGCCCATCCGGGACAGCAAATCAGCCCCAGCATTTT. This encodes CASSPSGTANQPQHF.

Concerning this clonotype: A much larger clone lies a single base off, so this may be a read error. This rearrangement joins TRBV6-1 to TRBJ2-1; 11 nucleotides align to TRBD2. V lost 0 bases, J lost 6 bases, and 4 bases stayed unmatched. The CDR3 totals 16 residues. Germline assignment: CDR1 MNHNS and CDR2 SASEGT. The CDR3 DNA reads as TGTGCCAGCAGTGAAGCTGGGACTAGCGGTATCAATGAGCAGTTCTTC. Translation gives CASSEAGTSGINEQFF.

The chain employs TRBV7-8 and TRBJ1-4, with D possibly being TRBD1 (5 bases). With 1 base removed from V and 8 bases from J, the gap between germline ends came to 14 bases. Germline V gives CDR1 SGHVS, CDR2 FQNEAQ. CDR3 size: 15 residues. CDR3 sequence (DNA): TGTGCCAGCAGCTTAGTGTATGGGACCCCGGAAAAACTGTTTTTT. This translates into CASSLVYGTPEKLFF.

This clonotype was found many times. In nucleotides, the CDR3 is TGTGCCAGCAGTCCCCCTCTGGTGCCTGGGGCCAACGTCCTGACTTTC. Translated, it gives CASSPPLVPGANVLTF. The V call is TRBV27, the J call TRBJ2-6, with D hard to call. The CDR3 runs to 16 residues. From germline, CDR1 is MNHEY and CDR2 SMNVEV (reference sequence). Trimming took 5 bases from V and 2 from J, leaving 13 bases between them.

The sample holds many counts of this clonotype. V and J are TRBV7-8 and TRBJ2-1; TRBD2 aligns across 16 bases. This CDR3 is built from 18 residues. Germline V gene sequence: CDR1 SGHVS, CDR2 FQNEAQ. Germline trimming cut 7 bases from V and 0 bases from J; bases unmatched to any gene: 6. CDR3 bases: TGTGCCAGCATGGGACTAGCGGGAGGGCAGGGCTCCTACAATGAGCAGTTCTTC. Translated: CASMGLAGGQGSYNEQFF.

This clonotype was picked up a small number of times. The J gene is TRBJ2-2, the V gene TRBV19, with D possibly TRBD2 on 6 matching bases. In germline, CDR1 is LNHDA, CDR2 SQIVND (reference sequence). V was trimmed by 3 bases and J by 5 bases, leaving 13 bases between them. The CDR3 covers 15 residues. The CDR3 region is CASSILAGTTGELFF. The CDR3 DNA reads TGTGCCAGTAGTATCCTGGCGGGAACTACCGGGGAGCTGTTTTTT.

In its sample, this clonotype was seen a few times. The CDR3 sequence is CSGGQGDLSEAFF. CDR3 sequence (DNA): TGCAGCGGGGGACAGGGGGACCTCTCTGAAGCTTTCTTT. V is TRBV29-1 and J is TRBJ1-1, with 11 bases fitting TRBD1. The CDR3 has 13 amino acids. V dropped 7 bases and J dropped 6; count of bases not matched to a gene: 7. Germline lookup yields CDR1 SQVTM and CDR2 ANQGSEA.

Only a few counts were recorded for this clonotype. The gene calls are TRBV4-1 and TRBJ2-4; 7 bases match TRBD1. J gave up 6 bases and V 5 bases, and 10 bases lay outside the gene matches. Germline V CDR1 and CDR2: MGHRA, YSYEKL. This CDR3 is built from 15 residues. The CDR3 sequence is CASSLAGTERNIQYF. The CDR3 region has the DNA TGCGCCAGCAGCTTAGCCGGGACAGAGAGAAACATTCAGTACTTC.

In this sample, this clonotype turned up a few times. The gene calls are TRBV5-1 and TRBJ2-3, with D unclear. Trimming took off 2 bases at V and 0 bases at J, with 7 bases between the two ends. The CDR3 sequence is 14 residues long. Germline values: CDR1 SGHRS, CDR2 YFSETQ. CDR3 sequence reads: CASSLGSSTDTQYF. For the CDR3, the DNA is TGCGCCAGCAGCTTAGGTTCTAGCACAGATACGCAGTATTTT.

This clonotype was observed a few times. The V and J genes are TRBV4-1 and TRBJ2-1; 8 positions agree with TRBD1. CDR3 size: 15 residues. V dropped 4 bases and J dropped 3; count of bases not matched to a gene: 5. The germline gives CDR1 MGHRA, CDR2 YSYEKL. The CDR3 nucleotides are TGCGCCAGCAGCCCAGCCGGACAGGGCTACAATGAGCAGTTCTTC. This encodes CASSPAGQGYNEQFF.

This clonotype was counted many times. The chain combines TRBV20-1 with TRBJ1-3; D is possibly TRBD1 (6 bases). V lost 0 bases and J 4 bases, leaving 25 bases between the germline ends. The CDR3 covers 19 residues. Germline CDR1 and CDR2: DFQATT and SNEGSKA (reference sequence). For the CDR3, the DNA is TGCAGTGCTAGAGAACCGTTAACAGGGAACCTTGCTTACGGAAACACCATATATTTT. Its translation is CSAREPLTGNLAYGNTIYF.

Many counts were recorded for this clonotype. The V gene is TRBV5-1, the J gene TRBJ2-5; D perhaps matches TRBD1 (6 bases). V lost 4 bases to trimming and J lost 5 bases, with 15 bases between them. There are 14 residues in the CDR3. Germline V gene sequence: CDR1 SGHRS, CDR2 YFSETQ. DNA for the CDR3: TGCGCCAGCAGCGAAGCAGGGGCCCGGGAGACCCAGTACTTC. Amino acid sequence: CASSEAGARETQYF.

This clonotype was observed a few times. This chain uses TRBV5-1 with TRBJ1-1; 9 bases are shared with TRBD1. V lost 2 bases and J lost 4; bases outside the gene matches: 6. This CDR3 has 15 amino acids. Germline V gene lookup returns CDR1 SGHRS and CDR2 YFSETQ. CDR3 residues: CASSFGTGRGTEAFF. DNA of the CDR3: TGCGCCAGCAGCTTTGGGACAGGGCGAGGCACTGAAGCTTTCTTT.

The chain uses TRBV11-2 and TRBJ1-6; 9 bases are a match to TRBD1. V was pared by 1 base and J by 8 bases, with 3 bases of the junction left unmatched. Germline CDR1 SGHAT, CDR2 FQNNGV. The CDR3 is made up of 15 amino acids. The CDR3 nucleotides read TGTGCCAGCAGCTTAGGGGGACAGGGAGATTCACCCCTCCACTTT. It encodes CASSLGGQGDSPLHF.

This clonotype was counted between two and nine times. The rearrangement joins TRBV5-1 to TRBJ1-5; TRBD1 agrees at 7 bases. The V segment lost 0 bases and the J segment 7 bases; nucleotides outside the gene matches: 7. The CDR3 sequence is 15 residues long. Per the germline V gene, CDR1 is SGHRS and CDR2 is YFSETQ. CDR3 in amino acids: CASSLVAGGGQPQHF. In nucleotides, the CDR3 is TGCGCCAGCAGCTTGGTGGCAGGGGGAGGACAGCCCCAGCATTTT.

The V gene is TRBV12-3 or TRBV12-4, the J gene TRBJ1-1; 7 bases map to TRBD1. The ends lost 7 bases at V and 0 bases at J; junction bases unmatched: 14. CDR3 length equals 17 residues. CDR3 DNA sequence: TGTGCCAGCACTCCCCTCTTGGGGACAGCGTTGAACACTGAAGCTTTCTTT. Its protein is CASTPLLGTALNTEAFF.

This clonotype occurred many times. CDR3: CAISRGNTEAFF. CDR3 sequence (DNA): TGTGCCATCAGCAGGGGGAACACTGAAGCTTTCTTT. The gene calls are TRBV10-3 and TRBJ1-1; D is perhaps TRBD1 (6 bases). This CDR3 region has 12 residues. Germline CDR1 is ENHRY and CDR2 is SYGVKD. Trimming pared 6 bases from V and 1 base from J, leaving 6 bases between.

This sequence joins TRBV28 and TRBJ1-1; D gene ambiguous. Trimming took 7 bases from V and 1 from J, leaving 7 bases between them. The CDR3 covers 12 residues. Germline V CDR1 and CDR2: MDHEN, SYDVKM. The CDR3, as DNA: TGTGCCAGCATCGAGGCGAACACTGAAGCTTTCTTT. Translating it yields CASIEANTEAFF.

The table lists this clonotype with many counts. The chain carries TRBV10-3 and TRBJ2-1; D may match TRBD1 or TRBD2 (6 bases each). This CDR3 contains 12 residues. V was shortened by 7 bases and J by 8 bases, with 12 bases between the two germline ends. CDR1 is ENHRY, CDR2 SYGVKD, per germline. Written as DNA, the CDR3 is TGTGCCATCACACGGGGGCTAGATGAGCAGTTCTTC. Encoded protein: CAITRGLDEQFF.

In this sample, this clonotype turned up many times. The chain couples TRBV2 to TRBJ2-1, with 9 bases fitting TRBD2. Germline assignment: CDR1 SNHLY and CDR2 FYNNEI. The CDR3 covers 18 residues. The V gene end was trimmed by 4 bases and the J gene end by 5 bases; junction bases not matched to a gene: 15. CDR3 in DNA: TGTGCCAGCAGTGCGCCTAGACTAGCGGCGAATTTCAACAATGAGCAGTTCTTC. Protein product: CASSAPRLAANFNNEQFF.

Concerning this clonotype itself: This may be a read error: a much more frequent sequence differs by one nucleotide. The chain uses TRBV29-1 and TRBJ2-2, with D perhaps TRBD2 (6 bases). The CDR3 is made up of 13 amino acids. CDR1 is SQVTM, CDR2 ANQGSEA, per germline. Trimming shortened V by 8 bases and J by 5 bases, and 15 bases separated the two germline ends. The CDR3 bases are TGCAGCACAACCCCCGCGGGAACCGGGGAGCTGTTTTTT. Its protein is CSTTPAGTGELFF.

This sequence joins TRBV21-1 and TRBJ2-7; the table's D gene call, TRBD2, was not cross checked with the DNA. TRBV21-1 counts as a pseudogene. CDR3 size: 14 residues. CDR3 DNA sequence: TGTGCCAGCAGGCGCCAAGCGGGAACCTACGAGCAGTACTTC. It specifies CASRRQAGTYEQYF.

This clonotype was seen a few times. The V and J genes are TRBV7-8 and TRBJ2-3; either TRBD1 or TRBD2 may supply D (5 bases each). This CDR3 spans 14 amino acids. Germline assignment: CDR1 SGHVS and CDR2 FQNEAQ. V was shortened by 4 bases and J by 6 bases, with 14 bases between the two germline ends. CDR3 sequence (DNA): TGTGCCAGCAGCTCACTAGGGGATAGGGATACGCAGTATTTT. Protein sequence: CASSSLGDRDTQYF.

This chain joins TRBV2 and TRBJ2-2; a possible D gene is TRBD1 (5 bases). The CDR3 has 14 residues. Trimming removed 5 bases from V and 1 base from J, with 8 bases in between. Germline CDR1 SNHLY, CDR2 FYNNEI. In DNA, the CDR3 is TGTGCCAGCAGTTGGCAGGGGAACACCGGGGAGCTGTTTTTT. This sequence encodes CASSWQGNTGELFF. Complete variable domain (other parts from reference TRBV2 and TRBJ2-2): EPEVTQTPSHQVTQMGQEVILRCVPISNHLYFYWYRQILGQKVEFLVSFYNNEISEKSEIFDDQFSVERPDGSNFTLKIRSTKLEDSAMYFCASSWQGNTGELFFGEGSRLTVL.